This record concerns one T cell receptor (beta chain) sequence. Its cognate antigen is unknown. Quantitative barcoded 5'-RACE was used to prepare TCR beta libraries. TCRdb re-called the 5' RACE reads through MiXCR, storing one row per CDR3 protein. In the table there are nearly 350,000 distinct CDR3 sequences, 14% to 15% of which are singletons. The sample originates from a study of CD8 T cells in ankylosing spondylitis. The study's findings and limits: Ankylosing spondylitis blood appeared to carry a characteristic TCR beta motif of several highly homologous variants.

The clonotype comes from a male donor with ankylosing spondylitis or in good health (not recorded which). Sequenced material: blood, either unsorted or a sorted T cell fraction (not recorded which).

In nucleotides, the CDR3 is TGCGCCAGCTCAGCCAGTCGTGAAGGGGAGCTGTTTTTT. Translation: CASSASREGELFF. V gene TRBV5-1 combines with J gene TRBJ2-2; D ambiguous. Per the germline V gene, CDR1 is SGHRS and CDR2 is YFSETQ. Trimming removed 7 bases from V and 8 bases from J, with 15 bases in between. The CDR3 covers 13 residues.